The TCR beta chain under discussion was sequenced for a study of T cell responses to AZD1222 COVID-19 vaccine (dated by TCRdb to about 2021). Some background on the complete study: A total of about 230 trial participants underwent TCR sequencing, of whom about 210 received two doses of AZD1222 and around 26 received two doses of the MenACWY control vaccine. Trial participants were enrolled by age into subgroups of 18-55, 56-69 and 70-plus years, and 148, 28 and 57 TCR-sequenced participants, respectively, were included in these subgroups.

The time point label here, explained by the study, means: about 28 days (+/-7) after the second vaccine dose. AZD1222 recipients given second doses at about 4 weeks or at about 12 weeks were pooled, since spike-specific TCR depth and breadth were not found to differ between the two schedules. Vaccinee samples came from UK trials COV001 and COV002, including a single-blind randomized controlled phase 2/3 trial of AZD1222 (ChAdOx1 nCoV-19) in healthy adults. For TCRbeta chain sequencing, PBMC samples from trial participants were taken at day 0 and at day 28 after the second dose. The study at large found these results: The vaccine-associated CD4 TCRs covered the entire spike protein, and the dominant responses fell in regions 160-218 and 743-854. In the small 56-69-year group, the increase in depth fell short of significance, most likely because of low power. Most participants were white British and females outnumbered males, and the authors suggested that clonal diversity may have been underestimated. Because no samples from the day 14 peak response were available, repertoires could be characterized only after the peak T cell response. Conclusions about previously exposed vaccinees were limited because only a handful of AZD1222 recipients were SARS-CoV-2 seropositive at baseline. A significant rise in spike-specific TCR breadth and depth was observed after two AZD1222 doses relative to day 0 and relative to MenACWY recipients. Nearly half of unique spike-specific TCRs reportedly recognized epitopes outside regions mutated in the B.1.351 and B.1.1.7 variants.

Details on this clone: Its target antigen remains unknown. It has no much larger one-base neighbor in the sample; base qualities were not kept.

The CDR3 regions of human TCRbeta chains were analyzed by immunosequencing. For the original study's pipeline: Repertoire TCRs were matched against a reference library of SARS-CoV-2-specific TCRs generated with the MIRA antigen-specificity platform. Breadth meant the fraction of unique TCRs that were SARS-CoV-2-associated, whereas depth meant the fraction of total T cells that were SARS-CoV-2-associated. Using the MIRA data, each spike-specific TCR was mapped to the spike region that the TCR reacts to and placed in a CD4 or CD8 class. Log10-transformed breadth and depth values were compared by one-way ANOVA with Sidak's multiple comparisons tests. TCRdb stores this immuneACCESS table with in-frame sequences only. Part of the clones is absent; in the studies checked, under half of the shortfall reflects unresolved V genes, and no reason is known for the rest. V and J calls plus clone size are reproduced from that table; the DNA served to infer D and trimming. The sample data list 180,000 or so clones, and about 90% of these were observed just once. The ten largest account for roughly 1.9% of the sample.

Per the germline V gene (reference sequence), SGHNT is the CDR1 and YYREEE is the CDR2. Spanning cysteine to phenylalanine, the CDR3 consists of 15 amino acids. The retained sequence is limited to the CDR3, 45 bases, with the frame set at the first base. Trimming accounts for 4 bases at V and 8 bases at J, while the number of junction bases matched to no gene is 9. The sequencing here drew on peripheral blood, taken 28 days after the second AZD1222 dose. This receptor was identified in an adult who received the AZD1222 COVID-19 vaccine. Recombination linked TRBV5-4 to TRBJ1-4, and TRBD1 matches 9 of the central bases. The CDR3 region has the sequence CASSNRQGEGEKLFF. The nucleotide sequence reads TGTGCCAGCAGCAACCGACAGGGGGAGGGGGAAAAACTGTTTTTT.